The 17 T cell receptor beta chains below come from one sample, sequenced in a study of beta chain features in type 1 diabetes. As every portion of the isolated RNA was reverse transcribed, the sequencing read expressed TCRB transcripts. Sequenced by immunoSEQ multiplex PCR; TCRdb stores in-frame clones only, minus some. The sample lists approximately 100,000 clones; 40% were seen once. Material: stem cell memory CD4+ T cells from blood. The origin of the receptors is a woman between 18 and 30 years old in good health.

The rearrangement uses TRBV19 and TRBJ1-2; 7 nucleotides line up with TRBD1. Germline-derived CDR1 and CDR2 are LNHDA and SQIVND (reference sequence). V shed 7 bases, J shed 4 bases, and the junction held 6 bases outside the gene matches. The CDR3 is made up of 13 amino acids. DNA of the CDR3: TGTGCCAGTAATAGGGGGCGCGGCTATGGCTACACCTTC. As protein: CASNRGRGYGYTF. Using reference TRBV19 and TRBJ1-2 for the parts outside the CDR3, the full variable domain is DGGITQSPKYLFRKEGQNVTLSCEQNLNHDAMYWYRQDPGQGLRLIYYSQIVNDFQKGDIAEGYSVSREKKESFPLTVTSAQKNPTAFYLCASNRGRGYGYTFGSGTRLTVV.

The chain links TRBV30 to TRBJ1-1; 8 nucleotides line up with TRBD1. Losses at the gene ends were 3 bases for V and 3 bases for J; bases not matched to a gene: 3. CDR3 length: 13 amino acids. CDR1 and CDR2 (germline): GTSNPN, SVGIG (reference sequence). The CDR3 DNA is TGTGCCTGGAGCTTGACAGGGGACACTGAAGCTTTCTTT. It specifies CAWSLTGDTEAFF. The full variable domain, in which reference TRBV30 and TRBJ1-1 provide the parts outside the CDR3, is SQTIHQWPATLVQPVGSPLSLECTVEGTSNPNLYWYRQAAGRGLQLLFYSVGIGQISSEVPQNLSASRPQDRQFILSSKKLLLSDSGFYLCAWSLTGDTEAFFGQGTRLTVV.

The rearrangement uses TRBV5-1 and TRBJ2-3; 8 nucleotides line up with TRBD1. The CDR3 totals 15 residues. Germline CDR1 reads SGHRS; CDR2 reads YFSETQ. Trimming took 6 bases from V and 3 from J; bases not matched to a gene: 9. The CDR3 loop reads CASTWTGKSTDTQYF. DNA for the CDR3: TGCGCCAGCACCTGGACAGGGAAGTCGACAGATACGCAGTATTTT.

V gene TRBV27 combines with J gene TRBJ2-7, with a tentative D call TRBD1 (7 bases). This CDR3 has 16 amino acids. The germline V gene encodes CDR1 MNHEY and CDR2 SMNVEV (reference sequence). The germline V and J ends were trimmed by 5 bases and 7 bases, with 24 bases remaining between them. For the CDR3, the DNA is TGTGCCAGCAGTCTCCGCTCCAGGGGGGTTACGTCGGAGCAGTACTTC. It is translated as CASSLRSRGVTSEQYF.

The chain links TRBV6-5 to TRBJ2-7; TRBD1 agrees at 9 bases. Germline CDR1 reads MNHEY; CDR2 reads SVGAGI. The CDR3 runs 14 residues. The V segment lost 6 bases and the J segment 4 bases; nucleotides outside the gene matches: 7. CDR3 amino acids: CASRNRGPTYEQYF. CDR3 bases: TGTGCCAGCAGGAACAGGGGGCCTACGTACGAGCAGTACTTC.

This rearrangement joins TRBV7-9 to TRBJ2-1; 8 bases line up with TRBD2. The CDR3 is 16 amino acids. Germline trimming cut 6 bases from V and 5 bases from J; bases unmatched to any gene: 12. The germline gives CDR1 SEHNR, CDR2 FQNEAQ (reference sequence). The CDR3 DNA reads TGTGCCAGCAGACCCAGGGGTGGTAGCGGGGACAATGAGCAGTTCTTC. This sequence encodes CASRPRGGSGDNEQFF.

Ten or more counts support this clone. This chain connects TRBV18 to TRBJ1-5, with D possibly TRBD1 on 6 matching bases. The germline gives CDR1 KGHSH, CDR2 LQKENI. CDR3 length: 13 amino acids. Between the trimmed V and J ends, which lost 9 bases and 5 bases, there was a span of 14 bases. The CDR3 protein is CASSGGSDQPQHF. The CDR3 DNA follows: TGTGCCAGTTCGGGGGGCTCGGATCAGCCCCAGCATTTT.

The chain couples TRBV28 to TRBJ2-3; TRBD2 matches at 9 bases. This CDR3 is 16 amino acids long. Germline V gene data show CDR1 as MDHEN and CDR2 as SYDVKM. Trimming at V came to 0 bases and at J to 2 bases, leaving 3 bases not matched to a gene. CDR3 bases: TGTGCCAGCAGTTTATGGCGGGAGGGACCCACAGATACGCAGTATTTT. This codes for CASSLWREGPTDTQYF.

This clone has only a few counts. The chain recombines TRBV6-5 with TRBJ2-6; D is undetermined. CDR1 and CDR2 from the germline V gene are MNHEY and SVGAGI. The CDR3 length is 15 residues. Trimming removed 6 bases at V and 0 bases at J, with 9 bases between. In nucleotides, the CDR3 is TGTGCCAGCAGACTGAGAGACTCTGGGGCCAACGTCCTGACTTTC. Its protein product is CASRLRDSGANVLTF.

The chain is built from TRBV7-2 and TRBJ1-3; 7 nucleotides match TRBD1. The junction had 6 bases not matched to a gene; V was cut back by 3 bases and J by 4 bases. Per the germline V gene, CDR1 is SGHTA and CDR2 is FQGNSA. This CDR3 has 15 amino acids. In DNA form, the CDR3 reads TGTGCCAGCAGCTTCGGCGGACAGGAAGGAAACACCATATATTTT. This codes for CASSFGGQEGNTIYF.

J is TRBJ2-3 and V is TRBV2, with D possibly being TRBD1 (6 bases). The CDR3 has 15 amino acids. V gave up 2 bases and J gave up 5 bases, with 14 bases separating them. CDR1 is SNHLY, CDR2 FYNNEI, per germline. CDR3 region: CASSELTGREDTQYF. The CDR3 DNA reads TGTGCCAGCAGTGAACTTACAGGGCGCGAAGATACGCAGTATTTT.

The chain has TRBV6-5 and TRBJ2-5, with D unresolved. Trimming stripped 3 bases from V and 5 bases from J, with 4 bases between. The CDR3 loop spans 11 amino acids. Germline values: CDR1 MNHEY, CDR2 SVGAGI. The CDR3 loop reads CASSYLETQYF. The CDR3 DNA follows: TGTGCCAGCAGTTATCTGGAGACCCAGTACTTC.

This chain uses TRBV10-3 with TRBJ2-2; 12 nucleotides align to TRBD2. The V and J ends lost 6 bases and 4 bases, in that order; junction bases with no gene match: 3. This CDR3 spans 15 amino acids. The germline V gene has CDR1 ENHRY and CDR2 SYGVKD. The CDR3 loop is CAIRGTSGFTGELFF. The CDR3 DNA reads as TGTGCCATCAGGGGGACTAGCGGGTTCACCGGGGAGCTGTTTTTT.

The J gene is TRBJ2-7, the V gene TRBV7-2; TRBD2 matches at 8 bases. Germline assignment: CDR1 SGHTA and CDR2 FQGNSA. CDR3 size: 15 residues. V lost 4 bases and J lost 2; bases outside the gene matches: 7. The CDR3 spells CASSSSGSGPYEQYF. The CDR3 DNA reads TGTGCCAGCAGCTCCAGCGGGAGCGGACCCTACGAGCAGTACTTC.

The chain uses TRBV7-9 and TRBJ2-3, with D unclear. Germline CDR1 and CDR2: SEHNR and FQNEAQ (reference sequence). The length of the CDR3 is 14 residues. V was pared by 3 bases and J by 1 base, with 8 bases between. The CDR3 coding sequence is TGTGCCAGCAGCTTCGGAGCCCGCACAGATACGCAGTATTTT. The encoded protein is CASSFGARTDTQYF.

This sequence joins TRBV5-1 and TRBJ1-1; tentative D call: TRBD1 (5 bases). Germline V lookup: CDR1 SGHRS, CDR2 YFSETQ. V lost 5 bases and J lost 0, with 14 bases in between. The CDR3 covers 15 residues. The CDR3: CASRTVGAVNTEAFF. Written as DNA, the CDR3 is TGCGCCAGCAGAACGGTAGGGGCGGTGAACACTGAAGCTTTCTTT.

A few counts support this clone. The V and J genes are TRBV11-2 and TRBJ1-4; no reliable D call. The CDR3 has 17 residues. Deletions cut 1 base from V and 6 bases from J, with 18 bases between. Germline lookup yields CDR1 SGHAT and CDR2 FQNNGV. CDR3 amino acids: CASSLGIHLLADEKLFF. CDR3 sequence (DNA): TGTGCCAGCAGCTTAGGAATCCACCTACTTGCGGATGAAAAACTGTTTTTT.